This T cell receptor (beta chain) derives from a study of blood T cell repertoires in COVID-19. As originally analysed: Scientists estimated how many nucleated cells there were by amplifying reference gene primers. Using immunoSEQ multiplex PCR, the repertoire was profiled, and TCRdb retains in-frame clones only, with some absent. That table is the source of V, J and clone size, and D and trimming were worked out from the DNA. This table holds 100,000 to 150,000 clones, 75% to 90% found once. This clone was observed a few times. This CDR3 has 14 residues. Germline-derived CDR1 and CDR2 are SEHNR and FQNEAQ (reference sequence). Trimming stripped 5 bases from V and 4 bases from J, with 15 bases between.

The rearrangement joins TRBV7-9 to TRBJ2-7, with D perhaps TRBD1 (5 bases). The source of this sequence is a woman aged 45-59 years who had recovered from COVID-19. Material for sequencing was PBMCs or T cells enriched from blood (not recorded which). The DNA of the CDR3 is TGTGCCAGCAGCGGATCGGACAATGATTACGAGCAGTACTTC. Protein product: CASSGSDNDYEQYF.